This T cell receptor beta chain comes out of a study of blood T cell repertoires in COVID-19. Profiling relied on immunoSEQ multiplex PCR, and the TCRdb table lists in-frame clones only, not all of them. The sample shows some 100,000 clones, approximately 87% of them seen only once. This clone appeared a single time. Trimming removed 2 bases from V and 3 bases from J, with 11 bases in between. The CDR3 covers 15 residues. The germline gives CDR1 SGHTA, CDR2 FQGTGA. Sequencing used peripheral blood. The rearrangement links TRBV7-3 to TRBJ2-1; D remains ambiguous. The TCR was taken from a woman aged 55-69 years with acute or convalescent COVID-19. Here the CDR3 reads CASSLVKTRYNEQFF. In DNA, the CDR3 is TGTGCCAGCAGCTTAGTAAAGACTCGCTACAATGAGCAGTTCTTC. Together with reference TRBV7-3 and TRBJ2-1, the CDR3 gives the full variable domain: GAGVSQTPSNKVTEKGKYVELRCDPISGHTALYWYRQSLGQGPEFLIYFQGTGAADDSGLPNDRFFAVRPEGSVSTLKIQRTERGDSAVYLCASSLVKTRYNEQFFGPGTRLTVL.